The 10 T cell receptor beta chains presented below share a single source sample, sequenced in a study of CD4 T cells in relation to SARS-CoV-2 and coronaviruses. Unexposed donor CD4+ T cells date from about 2011-2018, before the COVID-19 pandemic. Data came from immunoSEQ multiplex PCR; TCRdb stores just in-frame clones and leaves some out. Among roughly 63,000 clones listed, approximately 94% were seen once. The material sequenced was naive CD4+ T cells from PBMCs. Subset specified: naive CD4+ T cells isolated by negative enrichment. The receptors come from a human donor in good health.

The chain employs TRBV5-4 and TRBJ2-5, with 15 bases fitting TRBD2. Per the germline V gene, CDR1 is SGHNT and CDR2 is YYREEE (reference sequence). V trimming: 4 bases; J trimming: 5 bases; junction bases outside the gene matches: 12. The CDR3 sequence is 18 residues long. The CDR3 region is CASSPGGLAGGLFETQYF. The DNA for the CDR3 is TGTGCCAGCAGCCCGGGGGGACTAGCGGGAGGTTTGTTCGAGACCCAGTACTTC.

The chain has TRBV18 and TRBJ2-1; D tentatively reads TRBD1 or TRBD2 (5 bases each). With 2 bases removed from V and 8 bases from J, the gap between germline ends came to 13 bases. The CDR3 length is 14 residues. Germline CDR1 reads KGHSH; CDR2 reads LQKENI. CDR3 residues: CASSPFEGSHEQFF. DNA of the CDR3: TGTGCCAGCTCACCATTTGAGGGGTCGCATGAGCAGTTCTTC. Complete variable domain (other parts from reference TRBV18 and TRBJ2-1): NAGVMQNPRHLVRRRGQEARLRCSPMKGHSHVYWYRQLPEEGLKFMVYLQKENIIDESGMPKERFSAEFPKEGPSILRIQQVVRGDSAAYFCASSPFEGSHEQFFGPGTRLTVL.

This clone has more than one count but fewer than ten. The chain links TRBV27 to TRBJ1-6, with unresolved D. The CDR3 has 15 residues. V lost 4 bases and J 5 bases, leaving 12 bases between the germline ends. Germline CDR1 MNHEY, CDR2 SMNVEV (reference sequence). CDR3: CASSSPRVDNSPLHF. The CDR3 nucleotides read TGTGCCAGCAGTTCTCCTCGGGTCGATAATTCACCCCTCCACTTT.

The chain joins TRBV5-6 to TRBJ2-5, with 10 bases aligning to TRBD1. The CDR3 is 15 residues long. Looked up from germline, CDR1 is SGHDT and CDR2 is YYEEEE. V dropped 2 bases and J dropped 4; count of bases not matched to a gene: 5. CDR3 sequence reads: CASSLFGQGGETQYF. The CDR3 DNA follows: TGTGCCAGCAGCTTATTCGGACAGGGGGGAGAGACCCAGTACTTC.

This clone was picked up one time. CDR3 amino acids: CASSQARVGGELFF. In DNA form, the CDR3 reads TGTGCCAGCAGCCAAGCCCGGGTGGGCGGGGAGCTGTTTTTT. The rearrangement links TRBV3-1 (or the pseudogene TRBV3-2) to TRBJ2-2, with unresolved D. Germline lookup yields CDR1 LGHDT and CDR2 YNNKEL (reference sequence). V was clipped by 1 base and J by 7 bases, with 10 bases between them. This CDR3 has 14 amino acids.

V gene TRBV4-2 combines with J gene TRBJ2-6; unclear D gene. This CDR3 is 16 amino acids long. The germline V gene encodes CDR1 LGHNA and CDR2 YNFKEQ. V lost 2 bases to trimming and J lost 1 base, with 9 bases between them. In nucleotides, the CDR3 is TGTGCCAGCAGCCAACCATGGGCATCTGGGGCCAACGTCCTGACTTTC. Translation gives CASSQPWASGANVLTF.

This clone is a singleton in its sample. In DNA form, the CDR3 reads TGTGCCAGCAGTGATGGATATACAGGAACCAATCAGCCCCAGCATTTT. Amino acids: CASSDGYTGTNQPQHF. The rearrangement uses TRBV6-1 and TRBJ1-5; TRBD1 is a possible D gene (5 bases). CDR1 and CDR2 (germline): MNHNS, SASEGT. The CDR3 is made up of 16 amino acids. With 3 bases removed from V and 3 bases from J, the gap between germline ends came to 15 bases.

A single count supports this clone. The chain uses TRBV6-5 and TRBJ1-1; 7 bases map to TRBD1. The CDR3 totals 16 residues. Germline trimming cut 2 bases from V and 1 base from J; bases unmatched to any gene: 7. Germline CDR1 reads MNHEY; CDR2 reads SVGAGI. In DNA, the CDR3 is TGTGCCAGCAGTTACGAGAGGACAGGTGGGAACACTGAAGCTTTCTTT. This encodes CASSYERTGGNTEAFF.

V is TRBV5-1 and J is TRBJ2-7, with TRBD1 matching 9 bases. The CDR3 has 13 amino acids. Unmatched junction bases numbered 7, after V lost 6 bases and J lost 6 bases. Germline lookup yields CDR1 SGHRS and CDR2 YFSETQ. CDR3 amino acids: CASNPGQGTEQYF. The CDR3 bases are TGCGCCAGCAACCCGGGACAGGGTACCGAGCAGTACTTC.

V gene TRBV19 combines with J gene TRBJ2-5, with unresolved D. The germline V gene encodes CDR1 LNHDA and CDR2 SQIVND (reference sequence). Trimming took off 1 base at V and 3 bases at J, with 12 bases between the two ends. The CDR3 runs 15 residues. This CDR3 reads CASSIAGSEEETQYF. The CDR3 bases are TGTGCCAGTAGTATAGCCGGGTCGGAAGAAGAGACCCAGTACTTC.